Each of the 30 T cell receptor beta chains below was sequenced from the same sample in a study of OX40 agonist ivuxolimab in advanced cancers. The table came from immunoSEQ multiplex PCR; TCRdb's copy has only in-frame clones and leaves some out. The table has about 94,000 clones, around nine tenths seen once. The starting material was CD4+ or CD8+ T cells sorted from blood, obtained in a trial of the OX40 agonist ivuxolimab. The receptor set was obtained from an adult with an advanced solid tumor such as melanoma, head and neck, liver or kidney cancer.

The chain is built from TRBV21-1 and TRBJ2-1; the table's D call, TRBD2, was not checked against the DNA. TRBV21-1 is given as a pseudogene. This CDR3 contains 18 residues. This chain's CDR3 is CASSKQSGGLSSYNEQFF. CDR3 DNA: TGTGCCAGCAGCAAACAAAGCGGGGGTCTGAGCTCCTACAATGAGCAGTTCTTC.

The rearrangement joins TRBV6-1 to TRBJ2-3; D is perhaps TRBD1 (6 bases). CDR1 is MNHNS and CDR2 is SASEGT in the germline V gene. The CDR3 consists of 17 residues. V lost 3 bases, J lost 2 bases, and 18 bases lay in between. Here the CDR3 reads CASSESAGAVTTDTQYF. The CDR3 DNA is TGTGCCAGCAGTGAGTCGGCAGGGGCGGTAACCACAGATACGCAGTATTTT.

This chain uses TRBV10-3 with TRBJ1-6; D not certain. Trimming cost V 7 bases and J 5 bases, with 9 bases left between them. The CDR3 totals 13 residues. In germline, CDR1 is ENHRY, CDR2 SYGVKD. The CDR3 region has the DNA TGTGCCATCACCCCCACCAATAATTCACCCCTCCACTTT. As protein: CAITPTNNSPLHF.

The chain combines TRBV19 with TRBJ2-7; tentative D call: TRBD1 (5 bases). V was pared by 6 bases and J by 2 bases, with 14 bases between. This CDR3 has 14 amino acids. The germline CDR1 and CDR2 sequences are LNHDA and SQIVND (reference sequence). The CDR3 DNA follows: TGTGCCAGTAGCGGACACGGCTTGACCTACGAGCAGTACTTC. Translation gives CASSGHGLTYEQYF.

The J gene is TRBJ2-5, the V gene TRBV7-2; D possibly corresponds to TRBD2 (5 bases). The CDR3 spans 13 residues. The V gene lost 6 bases and the J gene lost 4 bases, with 12 bases spanning the gap. The germline CDR1 and CDR2 sequences are SGHTA and FQGNSA. The CDR3 DNA is TGTGCCAGCAGGTCCTACGGAGGAGAGACCCAGTACTTC. Its translation is CASRSYGGETQYF.

The chain recombines TRBV7-9 with TRBJ2-7, with D unresolved. Trimming cost V 3 bases and J 1 base, with 10 bases left between them. The CDR3 has 14 residues. Germline lookup yields CDR1 SEHNR and CDR2 FQNEAQ (reference sequence). The CDR3 region is CASSFGDRSYEQYF. CDR3 nucleotides: TGTGCCAGCAGCTTTGGGGATCGATCCTACGAGCAGTACTTC.

V usage is TRBV6-5 and J usage is TRBJ2-1; D ambiguous. Per germline, CDR1 MNHEY and CDR2 SVGAGI. Trimming left V 5 bases short and J 8 bases short, with 13 bases between. This CDR3 is built from 13 residues. The CDR3 here is CASSNPMPHEQFF. Written as DNA, the CDR3 is TGTGCCAGCAGTAACCCTATGCCGCATGAGCAGTTCTTC.

The chain uses TRBV12-5 and TRBJ2-4, with D perhaps given as TRBD1 or TRBD2 (5 bases each). V was cut by 6 bases and J by 0 bases, with 9 bases left in between. Per germline, CDR1 LGHNT and CDR2 FRNRAP. The CDR3 has 14 residues. As DNA, the CDR3 is TGTGCTAGTGGACCGGGGCTAGCCAAAAACATTCAGTACTTC. Protein product: CASGPGLAKNIQYF.

This clone was counted a single time. V is TRBV6-5 and J is TRBJ2-5; 7 bases match TRBD2. In germline, CDR1 is MNHEY, CDR2 SVGAGI. Germline trimming cut 0 bases from V and 4 bases from J; bases unmatched to any gene: 2. This CDR3 contains 14 residues. CDR3 protein: CASSYSGLVETQYF. The CDR3 coding sequence is TGTGCCAGCAGTTACTCAGGACTAGTAGAGACCCAGTACTTC.

The CDR3 region has the DNA TGTGCCAGTAGTAGGACAGGGGCTGGGGCCAACGTCCTGACTTTC. Its translation: CASSRTGAGANVLTF. This chain connects TRBV19 to TRBJ2-6, with 9 bases aligning to TRBD1. Germline V gene sequence: CDR1 LNHDA, CDR2 SQIVND (reference sequence). This CDR3 spans 15 amino acids. V lost 4 bases to trimming and J lost 2 bases; unmatched junction nucleotides: 0. Variable domain in full (rest from reference TRBV19 and TRBJ2-6): DGGITQSPKYLFRKEGQNVTLSCEQNLNHDAMYWYRQDPGQGLRLIYYSQIVNDFQKGDIAEGYSVSREKKESFPLTVTSAQKNPTAFYLCASSRTGAGANVLTFGAGSRLTVL.

V and J are TRBV18 and TRBJ1-6; D is possibly TRBD1 (6 bases). Germline-derived CDR1 and CDR2 are KGHSH and LQKENI. V was cut by 3 bases and J by 10 bases, with 16 bases left in between. The CDR3 sequence is 15 residues long. The CDR3 bases are TGTGCCAGCTCACCTCTACAGGGTTCAGGGTCACCCCTCCACTTT. Protein product: CASSPLQGSGSPLHF.

V and J are TRBV7-6 and TRBJ2-7, with 13 bases matching TRBD2. After removal of 0 bases from V and 2 bases from J, the junction contained 4 bases not matched to a gene. Germline values: CDR1 SGHVS, CDR2 FNYEAQ. This CDR3 has 17 amino acids. The CDR3 sequence is CASSLAPTSGGAYEQYF. In DNA form, the CDR3 reads TGTGCCAGCAGCTTAGCACCAACTAGCGGGGGGGCCTACGAGCAGTACTTC.

The chain uses TRBV5-4 and TRBJ1-2; the D gene is possibly TRBD1 (5 bases). V was shortened by 6 bases and J by 4 bases, with 22 bases between the two germline ends. Per the germline V gene, CDR1 is SGHNT and CDR2 is YYREEE (reference sequence). This CDR3 is 16 amino acids long. DNA for the CDR3: TGTGCCAGCATCCATGGTAGCGGGGGGGGTGGCTATGGCTACACCTTC. This codes for CASIHGSGGGGYGYTF.

The chain carries TRBV11-3 and TRBJ2-7; TRBD2 aligns across 7 bases. In germline, CDR1 is SGHNT, CDR2 YENEEA. Unmatched junction bases numbered 1, after V lost 1 base and J lost 4 bases. This CDR3 spans 13 amino acids. The CDR3 DNA sequence: TGTGCCAGCAGCTTAGGGGGACTATACGAGCAGTACTTC. Translation: CASSLGGLYEQYF.

This clone was seen just once. The chain couples TRBV7-8 to TRBJ2-3; TRBD2 aligns across 7 bases. The junction had 3 bases not matched to a gene; V was cut back by 3 bases and J by 6 bases. The germline gives CDR1 SGHVS, CDR2 FQNEAQ. The CDR3 loop spans 13 amino acids. DNA for the CDR3: TGTGCCAGCAGCTTGGGGGGGGAGGATACGCAGTATTTT. Protein sequence: CASSLGGEDTQYF.

V and J are TRBV6-1 and TRBJ1-5; D perhaps matches TRBD1 (5 bases). Trimming took 3 bases from V and 6 from J, leaving 18 bases between them. Germline V gene data show CDR1 as MNHNS and CDR2 as SASEGT. The CDR3 covers 16 residues. The CDR3 sequence is CASSDPGTGRRQPQHF. DNA of the CDR3: TGTGCCAGCAGTGACCCCGGGACGGGACGACGTCAGCCCCAGCATTTT.

V gene TRBV18 combines with J gene TRBJ2-5; D ambiguous. This CDR3 has 13 amino acids. The V end lost 0 bases, the J end lost 2 bases, and 4 bases lay between the germline ends. Germline V gene sequence: CDR1 KGHSH, CDR2 LQKENI. The CDR3 DNA follows: TGTGCCAGCTCACCACCAGGACAAGAGACCCAGTACTTC. Its protein product is CASSPPGQETQYF.

This clone was counted only a few times. The chain recombines TRBV9 with TRBJ1-2; D unclear. V was clipped by 0 bases and J by 4 bases, with 4 bases between them. The CDR3 consists of 12 residues. The germline V gene has CDR1 SGDLS and CDR2 YYNGEE. CDR3 amino acids: CASSVGPYGYTF. CDR3 DNA sequence: TGTGCCAGCAGCGTAGGGCCCTATGGCTACACCTTC.

The chain uses TRBV9 and TRBJ2-7; the D call may be TRBD1 or TRBD2 (6 bases each). Germline lookup yields CDR1 SGDLS and CDR2 YYNGEE. The CDR3 consists of 16 residues. The V end lost 0 bases, the J end lost 2 bases, and 15 bases lay between the germline ends. CDR3 sequence reads: CASSVGRGVRPYEQYF. The CDR3 DNA follows: TGTGCCAGCAGCGTAGGGAGGGGGGTGCGGCCCTACGAGCAGTACTTC.

V usage is TRBV9 and J usage is TRBJ1-3; no clear D gene. CDR1 and CDR2 from the germline V gene are SGDLS and YYNGEE. The V end lost 0 bases, the J end lost 0 bases, and 10 bases lay between the germline ends. This CDR3 spans 16 amino acids. CDR3 amino acids: CASSVGAAVSGNTIYF. CDR3 DNA: TGTGCCAGCAGCGTAGGTGCGGCCGTCTCTGGAAACACCATATATTTT.

J is TRBJ2-7 and V is TRBV6-5, with a tentative D call TRBD1 (6 bases). CDR3 length: 16 residues. The germline gives CDR1 MNHEY, CDR2 SVGAGI. Trimming removed 2 bases at V and 4 bases at J, with 18 bases between. The CDR3 sequence: CASSYRRGGAGYEQYF. For the CDR3, the DNA is TGTGCCAGCAGTTACCGCCGTGGGGGCGCCGGGTACGAGCAGTACTTC.

This clone was counted a single time. The CDR3 sequence is CASSTRTSGEQYF. The CDR3, as DNA: TGTGCCAGCAGCACCCGGACTAGCGGGGAGCAGTACTTC. The chain has TRBV7-2 and TRBJ2-7; TRBD2 matches 11 bases. The CDR3 length is 13 residues. The V gene end was trimmed by 5 bases and the J gene end by 7 bases; junction bases not matched to a gene: 4. CDR1 is SGHTA, CDR2 FQGNSA, per germline.

This chain links TRBV29-1 with TRBJ1-1; tentatively, D is TRBD1 (5 bases). V lost 6 bases to trimming and J lost 0 bases, with 14 bases between them. The CDR3 has 14 amino acids. Per the germline V gene, CDR1 is SQVTM and CDR2 is ANQGSEA. In nucleotides, the CDR3 is TGCAGCGTCCAACCGGGACGTTTGAACACTGAAGCTTTCTTT. This encodes CSVQPGRLNTEAFF.

The chain joins TRBV5-4 to TRBJ1-3; tentatively, D is TRBD1 (6 bases). CDR1 is SGHNT and CDR2 is YYREEE in the germline V gene (reference sequence). V lost 4 bases and J 0 bases, leaving 11 bases between the germline ends. This CDR3 is built from 15 residues. The CDR3 bases are TGTGCCAGCAGCCAACAGGGTGCCTCTGGAAACACCATATATTTT. Residues: CASSQQGASGNTIYF.

V and J are TRBV7-2 and TRBJ2-7; D is unclear. The CDR3 spans 11 residues. Germline V gene lookup returns CDR1 SGHTA and CDR2 FQGNSA. With 2 bases removed from V and 3 bases from J, the gap between germline ends came to 2 bases. CDR3 protein: CASSLNYEQYF. The CDR3 DNA follows: TGTGCCAGCAGCTTAAACTACGAGCAGTACTTC.

J is TRBJ1-6 and V is TRBV7-8; perhaps TRBD1 as D (5 bases). Between the trimmed V and J ends, which lost 6 bases and 3 bases, there was a span of 15 bases. Germline-derived CDR1 and CDR2 are SGHVS and FQNEAQ. This CDR3 spans 16 amino acids. The CDR3 here is CASRTGGAFYNSPLHF. In nucleotides, the CDR3 is TGTGCCAGCAGGACCGGTGGGGCTTTCTATAATTCACCCCTCCACTTT.

The rearrangement links TRBV5-1 to TRBJ2-7; 8 bases are shared with TRBD1. V lost 0 bases, J lost 5 bases, and 10 bases stayed unmatched. CDR3 length: 16 residues. Per the germline V gene, CDR1 is SGHRS and CDR2 is YFSETQ. The CDR3 DNA reads TGCGCCAGCAGCTTGGCGGACAGGGTGGGGACGGACGAGCAGTACTTC. This codes for CASSLADRVGTDEQYF.

V gene TRBV5-4 combines with J gene TRBJ2-7; D gene ambiguous. This CDR3 comprises 14 residues. V shed 1 base and J shed 2 bases, with 10 bases lying between them. Germline assignment: CDR1 SGHNT and CDR2 YYREEE (reference sequence). The CDR3 DNA reads TGTGCCAGCAGCTTGTACAGCGTCCCCTACGAGCAGTACTTC. It yields the protein CASSLYSVPYEQYF. Variable domain in full (rest from reference TRBV5-4 and TRBJ2-7): ETGVTQSPTHLIKTRGQQVTLRCSSQSGHNTVSWYQQALGQGPQFIFQYYREEENGRGNFPPRFSGLQFPNYSSELNVNALELDDSALYLCASSLYSVPYEQYFGPGTRLTVT.

This clone was observed once. The CDR3 reads CASNHPGGGFADTQYF. CDR3 bases: TGTGCCAGCAACCACCCGGGAGGGGGTTTCGCAGATACGCAGTATTTT. J is TRBJ2-3 and V is TRBV7-8; 8 nucleotides line up with TRBD2. The germline V gene encodes CDR1 SGHVS and CDR2 FQNEAQ. The CDR3 totals 16 residues. With V trimmed by 7 bases and J by 4 bases, 13 bases remained unmatched.

This chain links TRBV5-5 with TRBJ1-5; a possible D gene is TRBD1 (6 bases). The V gene lost 3 bases and the J gene lost 6 bases, with 16 bases spanning the gap. CDR1 SGHKS and CDR2 YYEKEE come from the germline V gene (reference sequence). The CDR3 is 15 amino acids. CDR3 nucleotides: TGTGCCAGCAGCTCACGAGTGGGGGGCGGTCAGCCCCAGCATTTT. Protein: CASSSRVGGGQPQHF.